This record covers a single T cell receptor (beta chain). Its antigen target is currently unknown. No much larger clone is present one base from it, and per-base qualities are unavailable. The entry originates in a study of precursors of human CD4 cytotoxic T cells (dated by TCRdb to between 2017 and 2018). At the level of the whole study: In total, CD4+ memory subsets from some 13 donors went into the bulk TCR-seq analysis. Sequences for both the TCRalpha and TCRbeta chains came out of the TCR-seq analysis of 13 to 15 donors (table S7).

Sequenced using an Illumina MiSeq. For the original study's pipeline: To quantify repertoire diversity, the Shannon-Wiener index was calculated using VDJtools. A TCRbeta clonotype counted as expanded if its clonotype frequency was 3 or higher. TCRdb reran the public reads through fastp at Q25 and MiXCR, keeping productive beta chains. Rows are combined by CDR3 protein, so each entry shows the most common genes and DNA. These V and J calls rely on TCRdb rather than the paper's analysis. The sample yields under 650 distinct CDR3 sequences; roughly a sixth were counted once. The ten largest clones represent 15% to 20% of the sample. What the authors observed across the whole study: According to the authors, a human observational design cannot definitively establish the direction of differentiation between precursor and effector cells. Some bulk TCR-seq comparisons included only about 95% of the 14 donors, suggesting not every subset was available for every donor. Compared with the TCM and TEM subsets, the IL-7Rhigh and IL-7R- TEMRA subsets had more restricted TCR repertoires, marked by lower diversity and more expanded clonotypes. A bigger share of IL-7Rhigh TEMRA clonotypes consisted of expanded effector clonotypes than was the case for TEM or TCM clonotypes.

Inclusive of the bounding cysteine and phenylalanine, the CDR3 is 11 residues long. The sequence is cut down to CDR3 DNA, 33 bases in frame from base 1. The junction carries 9 bases between V and J, which are trimmed by 7 bases and 8 bases respectively. The germline V gene provides CDR1 MDHEN and CDR2 SYDVKM. Bulk UMI-based TCR sequencing was performed on four sorted CD4+ memory subsets (TCM, TEM, IL-7Rhigh TEMRA, IL-7R- TEMRA) to test a precursor-effector relationship among CD4 cytotoxic T cells. Cells were obtained from peripheral blood mononuclear cells that had been isolated from human blood. Sequenced: memory CD4+ T cells from blood (PBMCs). The rearranged chain carries TRBV28 and TRBJ2-1; no D gene call is confident. The TCR comes from a human donor in good health. The CDR3 corresponds to CASKVGDEQFF. In nucleotides, the sequence is TGTGCCAGCAAGGTTGGGGATGAGCAGTTCTTC.